Reported below is one TCR beta chain. The sample is drawn from a study of blood T cell repertoires in COVID-19. As for the study in general: The cDNA or gDNA used as material had been derived from T cells, B-cell-depleted T cells, or PBMCs.

V dropped 4 bases and J dropped 3 bases, with 9 bases sitting between them. CDR3 size: 14 residues. CDR1 is KGHDR, CDR2 SFDVKD, per germline. TCRdb's table, derived via immunoSEQ multiplex PCR, lists solely in-frame clones and lacks some. The sample includes fewer than 500,000 clones, 85% to 90% of them seen just once. This clonotype was sampled from a woman in her 30s with acute COVID-19. The rearrangement uses TRBV24-1 and TRBJ2-1; D gene uncertain. Material: PBMCs or T cells enriched from blood (not recorded which). The CDR3 reads CATSEGDFYNEQFF. DNA of the CDR3: TGTGCCACCAGTGAGGGTGACTTCTACAATGAGCAGTTCTTC.